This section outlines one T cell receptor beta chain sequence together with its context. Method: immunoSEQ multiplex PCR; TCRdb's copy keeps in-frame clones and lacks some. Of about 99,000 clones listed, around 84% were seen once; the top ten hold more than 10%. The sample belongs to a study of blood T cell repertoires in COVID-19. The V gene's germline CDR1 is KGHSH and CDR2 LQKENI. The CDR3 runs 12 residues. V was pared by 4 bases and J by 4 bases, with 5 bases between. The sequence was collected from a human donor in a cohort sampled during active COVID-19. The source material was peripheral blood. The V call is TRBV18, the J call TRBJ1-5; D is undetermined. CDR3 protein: CASSLANQPQHF. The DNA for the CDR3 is TGTGCCAGCTCACTGGCAAATCAGCCCCAGCATTTT. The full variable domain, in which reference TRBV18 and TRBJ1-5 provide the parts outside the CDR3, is NAGVMQNPRHLVRRRGQEARLRCSPMKGHSHVYWYRQLPEEGLKFMVYLQKENIIDESGMPKERFSAEFPKEGPSILRIQQVVRGDSAAYFCASSLANQPQHFGDGTRLSIL.